The 32 T cell receptor beta chains given below trace back to one sample, sequenced in a study of blood T cell repertoires in COVID-19 (TCRdb year 2020). Receptors were amplified or captured by the immunoSEQ multiplex PCR assay. Not all clones reach the TCRdb copy of this immuneACCESS table, which keeps in-frame sequences only. Checked studies attribute under half of the gap to unresolved V genes and leave the rest unexplained. This sample has roughly 310,000 clones in its table, and roughly 90% of those were observed once. Of the sample, 2.6% falls within the top ten clones. The sample taken for sequencing was PBMCs or T cells enriched from blood (not recorded which). The receptors shown here come from a man aged 55-75 years who had recovered from COVID-19.

This clone was seen only a few times. J is TRBJ1-2 and V is TRBV16; D call uncertain. Germline V CDR1 and CDR2: KGHSY, FQNENV. Trimming stripped 4 bases from V and 1 base from J, with 19 bases between. This CDR3 comprises 17 residues. The CDR3, as DNA: TGTGCCAGCAGCCCCCCCCGTGTGGGCCTCGGTAACTATGGCTACACCTTC. Protein sequence: CASSPPRVGLGNYGYTF.

The chain has TRBV5-6 and TRBJ2-1, with D perhaps matching TRBD1 (6 bases). This CDR3 comprises 18 residues. Germline CDR1 and CDR2: SGHDT and YYEEEE. V lost 1 base, J lost 0 bases, and 17 bases lay in between. This chain's CDR3 is CASSLSLGGRASYNEQFF. For the CDR3, the DNA is TGTGCCAGCAGCTTGTCCCTAGGGGGTAGGGCCTCCTACAATGAGCAGTTCTTC.

This chain uses TRBV19 with TRBJ2-1; the D gene is possibly TRBD2 (6 bases). CDR1 and CDR2 (germline): LNHDA, SQIVND (reference sequence). The CDR3 has 20 residues. Trimming cost V 3 bases and J 0 bases, with 24 bases left between them. CDR3 nucleotides: TGTGCCAGTAGTATGACCTGGGGGGAGCCTGGTGCGCGCTCCTACAATGAGCAGTTCTTC. Protein: CASSMTWGEPGARSYNEQFF.

The gene calls are TRBV6-5 and TRBJ2-7, with D perhaps matching TRBD1 (6 bases). This CDR3 has 12 residues. Germline-derived CDR1 and CDR2 are MNHEY and SVGAGI. Deletions cut 6 bases from V and 3 bases from J, with 9 bases between. Here the CDR3 reads CASSRDIYEQYF. The DNA of the CDR3 is TGTGCCAGCAGCCGGGACATCTACGAGCAGTACTTC.

As concerns this clone: This may be a read error, as it is one base from a much larger clone. This chain links TRBV5-5 with TRBJ1-1; D is unclear. Germline CDR1 is SGHKS and CDR2 is YYEKEE (reference sequence). The germline V and J ends were trimmed by 2 bases and 0 bases, with 5 bases remaining between them. CDR3 size: 13 residues. The CDR3 DNA sequence: TGTGCCAGCAGCTTAACGGTGAACACTGAAGCTTTCTTT. Amino acid sequence: CASSLTVNTEAFF.

This chain joins TRBV20-1 and TRBJ1-3; no firm D call. Germline CDR1 reads DFQATT; CDR2 reads SNEGSKA (reference sequence). The length of the CDR3 is 14 residues. With 3 bases removed from V and 0 bases from J, the gap between germline ends came to 9 bases. CDR3 DNA: TGCAGTGCTAGTACACGGAGCTCTGGAAACACCATATATTTT. As protein: CSASTRSSGNTIYF.

V gene TRBV14 combines with J gene TRBJ2-3; perhaps TRBD2 as D (6 bases). This CDR3 contains 15 residues. Germline V gene lookup returns CDR1 SGHDN and CDR2 FVKESK. The V end lost 4 bases, the J end lost 2 bases, and 13 bases lay between the germline ends. CDR3 residues: CASSRLSGITDTQYF. The CDR3 DNA follows: TGTGCCAGCAGCCGTCTTAGCGGAATCACAGATACGCAGTATTTT.

The chain joins TRBV5-8 to TRBJ1-1; D perhaps matches TRBD1 (6 bases). Germline-derived CDR1 and CDR2 are SGHTS and YDEGEE. The germline V and J ends were trimmed by 1 base and 0 bases, with 10 bases remaining between them. The CDR3 is made up of 15 amino acids. CDR3: CASSLSQGMNTEAFF. In nucleotides, the CDR3 is TGTGCCAGCAGCTTGTCACAGGGCATGAACACTGAAGCTTTCTTT. The full variable domain, its missing parts supplied by reference TRBV5-8 and TRBJ1-1, is EAGVTQSPTHLIKTRGQQATLRCSPISGHTSVYWYQQALGLGLQFLLWYDEGEERNRGNFPPRFSGRQFPNYSSELNVNALELEDSALYLCASSLSQGMNTEAFFGQGTRLTVV.

The J gene is TRBJ2-2, the V gene TRBV7-8, with 8 bases identical to TRBD1. J lost 6 bases, V lost 1 base, and 4 bases had no gene match. Germline assignment: CDR1 SGHVS and CDR2 FQNEAQ. CDR3 length equals 15 residues. The CDR3 DNA follows: TGTGCCAGCAGCTTAGTTCTACAGGGGGCCGGGGAGCTGTTTTTT. Its protein is CASSLVLQGAGELFF.

This chain connects TRBV7-2 to TRBJ1-5, with D possibly being TRBD1 (5 bases). CDR1 SGHTA and CDR2 FQGNSA come from the germline V gene. Trimming removed 1 base from V and 0 bases from J, with 7 bases in between. CDR3 size: 15 residues. In DNA form, the CDR3 reads TGTGCCAGCAGCTTAGTCAGGGATAGCAATCAGCCCCAGCATTTT. Protein sequence: CASSLVRDSNQPQHF.

The CDR3 loop is CASHGDEAFF. DNA for the CDR3: TGTGCCAGTCATGGAGATGAAGCTTTCTTT. The chain carries TRBV19 and TRBJ1-1; no definite D call. This CDR3 is 10 amino acids long. Germline V gene sequence: CDR1 LNHDA, CDR2 SQIVND (reference sequence). V was shortened by 8 bases and J by 7 bases, with 8 bases between the two germline ends.

This chain uses TRBV6-5 with TRBJ1-5; 10 bases agree with TRBD1. CDR1 is MNHEY, CDR2 SVGAGI, per germline. The J segment lost 4 bases and the V segment lost 4 bases, leaving 7 bases of the junction unmatched. This CDR3 spans 16 amino acids. The CDR3 sequence is CASSSALGQGNQPQHF. CDR3 nucleotide sequence: TGTGCCAGCAGTTCAGCCTTGGGACAGGGGAATCAGCCCCAGCATTTT.

The chain joins TRBV19 to TRBJ2-2; 8 bases line up with TRBD2. The V segment lost 5 bases and the J segment 5 bases; nucleotides outside the gene matches: 10. This CDR3 is 16 amino acids long. Germline values: CDR1 LNHDA, CDR2 SQIVND (reference sequence). The CDR3, as DNA: TGTGCCAGTAGTCATCTTAGCGGGATAGGGACCGGGGAGCTGTTTTTT. This translates into CASSHLSGIGTGELFF.

The chain joins TRBV9 to TRBJ1-1, with a tentative D call TRBD1 (6 bases). From germline, CDR1 is SGDLS and CDR2 YYNGEE. CDR3 length equals 13 residues. The V gene lost 0 bases and the J gene lost 11 bases, with 14 bases spanning the gap. The CDR3 DNA reads as TGTGCCAGCAGCGTAGAAGGGACAAGCAGGGCTTTCTTT. Residues: CASSVEGTSRAFF.

The chain is built from TRBV7-3 and TRBJ2-3, with a possible D match to TRBD1 (6 bases). Trimming removed 5 bases at V and 1 base at J, with 7 bases between. CDR1 is SGHTA, CDR2 FQGTGA, per germline. The CDR3 spans 13 residues. As DNA, the CDR3 is TGTGCCAGCAGCGAGGGGGGCACAGATACGCAGTATTTT. This translates into CASSEGGTDTQYF.

The chain recombines TRBV4-1 with TRBJ2-1; D may be TRBD1 (6 bases). CDR3 length: 15 amino acids. The V end lost 0 bases, the J end lost 4 bases, and 10 bases lay between the germline ends. CDR1 MGHRA and CDR2 YSYEKL come from the germline V gene. CDR3 nucleotide sequence: TGCGCCAGCAGCCAAGACCCCCAGGGGTACAATGAGCAGTTCTTC. As protein: CASSQDPQGYNEQFF.

J is TRBJ2-3 and V is TRBV24-1; D not resolved. The CDR3 is made up of 14 amino acids. Germline V CDR1 and CDR2: KGHDR, SFDVKD. The V end was cut by 0 bases, the J end by 2 bases, with 5 bases between. This CDR3 is CATSDLAYTDTQYF. In nucleotides, the CDR3 is TGTGCCACCAGTGATTTGGCCTACACAGATACGCAGTATTTT.

The V and J genes are TRBV7-2 and TRBJ1-4; D might be TRBD1 (5 bases). The CDR3 is made up of 13 amino acids. Germline V gene data show CDR1 as SGHTA and CDR2 as FQGNSA. The V gene lost 3 bases and the J gene lost 5 bases, with 7 bases spanning the gap. The CDR3 is CASSLSGNEKLFF. The CDR3 bases are TGTGCCAGCAGCTTGTCAGGGAATGAAAAACTGTTTTTT.

This clone has a single count. This chain joins TRBV30 and TRBJ2-7, with D possibly matching TRBD2 (6 bases). V dropped 0 bases and J dropped 3 bases, with 21 bases sitting between them. Germline V CDR1 and CDR2: GTSNPN, SVGIG (reference sequence). This CDR3 comprises 17 residues. The CDR3 bases are TGTGCCTGGAGTGTAAGAATGGGGGGACGATCCATCTACGAGCAGTACTTC. Residues: CAWSVRMGGRSIYEQYF. The variable domain in full, completed from reference TRBV30 and TRBJ2-7, reads SQTIHQWPATLVQPVGSPLSLECTVEGTSNPNLYWYRQAAGRGLQLLFYSVGIGQISSEVPQNLSASRPQDRQFILSSKKLLLSDSGFYLCAWSVRMGGRSIYEQYFGPGTRLTVT.

The chain joins TRBV5-5 to TRBJ1-2, with no clear D. Per germline, CDR1 SGHKS and CDR2 YYEKEE (reference sequence). The CDR3 extends over 15 amino acids. V was clipped by 0 bases and J by 4 bases, with 13 bases between them. DNA for the CDR3: TGTGCCAGCAGCTTGGCCGACGGGTATAGCTATGGCTACACCTTC. As protein: CASSLADGYSYGYTF. Variable domain in full (rest from reference TRBV5-5 and TRBJ1-2): DAGVTQSPTHLIKTRGQQVTLRCSPISGHKSVSWYQQVLGQGPQFIFQYYEKEERGRGNFPDRFSARQFPNYSSELNVNALLLGDSALYLCASSLADGYSYGYTFGSGTRLTVV.

The chain links TRBV7-9 to TRBJ2-3; 13 nucleotides line up with TRBD2. The V gene end was trimmed by 6 bases and the J gene end by 3 bases; junction bases not matched to a gene: 12. Looked up from germline, CDR1 is SEHNR and CDR2 is FQNEAQ (reference sequence). The length of the CDR3 is 18 residues. CDR3: CASRKGLAGTRGTDTQYF. In DNA, the CDR3 is TGTGCCAGCAGAAAGGGACTAGCGGGGACCCGAGGAACAGATACGCAGTATTTT.

The V and J genes are TRBV19 and TRBJ1-5; D is ambiguous. Germline lookup yields CDR1 LNHDA and CDR2 SQIVND (reference sequence). This CDR3 has 13 amino acids. V was shortened by 3 bases and J by 4 bases, with 7 bases between the two germline ends. The DNA for the CDR3 is TGTGCCAGTAGTATTAGGGAGAATCAGCCCCAGCATTTT. Translated: CASSIRENQPQHF.

V and J are TRBV29-1 and TRBJ2-3; 7 bases are shared with TRBD1. The CDR3 spans 15 residues. Trimming cost V 6 bases and J 1 base; bases outside gene matches: 10. Germline CDR1 reads SQVTM; CDR2 reads ANQGSEA. The CDR3 nucleotides read TGCAGCGTGGACCGCCCCGGGACAGGCACAGATACGCAGTATTTT. It encodes CSVDRPGTGTDTQYF.

A few counts support this clone. The rearrangement uses TRBV10-3 and TRBJ1-6; 8 bases agree with TRBD1. This CDR3 contains 15 residues. The germline gives CDR1 ENHRY, CDR2 SYGVKD. J was trimmed by 7 bases and V by 11 bases; bases with no gene match: 13. The DNA of the CDR3 is TGTGCCGCCACCGGGACAGGACAACCAAATTCACCCCTCCACTTT. It specifies CAATGTGQPNSPLHF.

In this sample, this clone turned up a few times. The chain joins TRBV6-5 to TRBJ2-7; weak D call: TRBD2 (6 bases). The CDR3 runs 15 residues. Trimming stripped 7 bases from V and 3 bases from J, with 19 bases between. Germline CDR1 reads MNHEY; CDR2 reads SVGAGI. DNA for the CDR3: TGTGCCAGCACTCCGCTAGCAGACGGGGGCTACGAGCAGTACTTC. Amino acid sequence: CASTPLADGGYEQYF.

The chain employs TRBV2 and TRBJ2-3, with D possibly TRBD1 on 6 matching bases. The CDR3 runs 19 residues. V gave up 5 bases and J gave up 1 base, with 25 bases separating them. Germline CDR1 and CDR2: SNHLY and FYNNEI. The CDR3 nucleotides read TGTGCCAGCAGTACCACGCCCAGAAGGACAGCCTCCCGCACAGATACGCAGTATTTT. Protein: CASSTTPRRTASRTDTQYF.

This clone appeared once. This sequence joins TRBV24-1 and TRBJ2-3; a possible D gene is TRBD2 (5 bases). Trimming left V 2 bases short and J 1 base short, with 9 bases between. Germline CDR1 reads KGHDR; CDR2 reads SFDVKD. The CDR3 is 15 residues long. The CDR3 loop is CATSDWGVGTDTQYF. CDR3 sequence (DNA): TGTGCCACCAGTGATTGGGGAGTTGGCACAGATACGCAGTATTTT.

The chain couples TRBV28 to TRBJ1-5, with D tentatively TRBD1 (5 bases). CDR3 length: 15 amino acids. The V and J ends lost 2 bases and 0 bases respectively, with 8 bases between them. Germline assignment: CDR1 MDHEN and CDR2 SYDVKM. In nucleotides, the CDR3 is TGTGCCAGCAGTTTAGGAGGGGCTAGCAATCAGCCCCAGCATTTT. This translates into CASSLGGASNQPQHF.

This sequence joins TRBV7-2 and TRBJ1-1; D not resolved. The germline V gene has CDR1 SGHTA and CDR2 FQGNSA. CDR3 length: 14 residues. V was shortened by 3 bases and J by 1 base, with 9 bases between the two germline ends. The CDR3 here is CASSFLNRNTEAFF. The CDR3 coding sequence is TGTGCCAGCAGCTTCTTGAACAGGAACACTGAAGCTTTCTTT. The variable domain in full, completed from reference TRBV7-2 and TRBJ1-1, reads GAGVSQSPSNKVTEKGKDVELRCDPISGHTALYWYRQSLGQGLEFLIYFQGNSAPDKSGLPSDRFSAERTGGSVSTLTIQRTQQEDSAVYLCASSFLNRNTEAFFGQGTRLTVV.

This chain uses TRBV28 with TRBJ1-4; D uncertain. The CDR3 has 12 amino acids. Trimming took off 6 bases at V and 7 bases at J, with 9 bases between the two ends. Germline CDR1 is MDHEN and CDR2 is SYDVKM. CDR3 DNA: TGTGCCAGCAGCCCCCCGGGTGAAAAACTGTTTTTT. Amino acid sequence: CASSPPGEKLFF.

For this clone: Other DNA sequences in the sample encode the same CDR3. The chain uses TRBV11-2 and TRBJ1-1, with a possible D match to TRBD1 (6 bases). CDR1 and CDR2 (germline): SGHAT, FQNNGV. The CDR3 contains 13 residues. The V and J ends lost 5 bases and 1 base respectively, with 8 bases between them. The CDR3 reads CASSQQGNTEAFF. The CDR3 coding sequence is TGTGCCAGCAGCCAACAGGGGAACACTGAAGCTTTCTTT.

The rearrangement joins TRBV27 to TRBJ1-5; D is perhaps TRBD1 (6 bases). Per germline, CDR1 MNHEY and CDR2 SMNVEV (reference sequence). Trimming pared 4 bases from V and 11 bases from J, leaving 15 bases between. The CDR3 runs to 13 residues. Written as DNA, the CDR3 is TGTGCCAGCAGTTCGAACAGGGCGGGAGCCCAGCATTTT. Translation: CASSSNRAGAQHF.